A single sample is the source of the 15 T cell receptor beta chains below, sequenced in a study of blood T cell repertoires in COVID-19 (dated by TCRdb to 2020 to 2021). Libraries were made using the immunoSEQ multiplex PCR assay. TCRdb limited this immuneACCESS table to in-frame rearrangements with V and J called. A share of clones is missing; checked studies link under half to unresolved V genes, and the rest is unexplained. Present in this sample are 150,000 or so clones, 75% to 90% of which were seen just once. The top ten hold about 0.58% of the sample. Sequenced material: peripheral blood. The source of these receptors is a man in his 60s with acute or convalescent COVID-19.

The genes are TRBV4-3 and TRBJ2-7; possibly TRBD2 for D (6 bases). V was pared by 4 bases and J by 2 bases, with 12 bases between. The CDR3 is 14 residues long. Germline V CDR1 and CDR2: LGHNA, YSLEER. For the CDR3, the DNA is TGCGCCAGCAGCCGTAGTAGCGGCCCCTACGAGCAGTACTTC. It yields the protein CASSRSSGPYEQYF.

This clone was picked up a small number of times. The chain combines TRBV11-2 with TRBJ2-7, with D perhaps TRBD2 (5 bases). With 4 bases removed from V and 2 bases from J, the gap between germline ends came to 12 bases. In germline, CDR1 is SGHAT, CDR2 FQNNGV. CDR3 length: 14 amino acids. The CDR3 spells CASSSATKPYEQYF. CDR3 nucleotide sequence: TGTGCCAGCAGCTCCGCGACTAAACCCTACGAGCAGTACTTC.

This clone was picked up one time. The genes are TRBV4-3 and TRBJ2-1, with 8 bases fitting TRBD2. J lost 9 bases, V lost 2 bases, and 6 bases had no gene match. Germline values: CDR1 LGHNA, CDR2 YSLEER. The CDR3 covers 14 residues. For the CDR3, the DNA is TGCGCCAGCAGCCAACACAGCGGGAGCGGTGAGCAGTTCTTC. Residues: CASSQHSGSGEQFF.

The V and J genes are TRBV6-4 and TRBJ1-1, with 8 bases identical to TRBD1. J lost 10 bases, V lost 2 bases, and 3 bases had no gene match. CDR1 and CDR2 from the germline V gene are MRHNA and SNTAGT. The CDR3 extends over 12 amino acids. The CDR3 spells CASSDATGGAFF. The CDR3 DNA sequence: TGTGCCAGCAGTGACGCTACAGGGGGAGCTTTCTTT.

The V and J genes are TRBV27 and TRBJ2-2; 7 bases are a match to TRBD2. Losses at the gene ends were 2 bases for V and 6 bases for J; bases not matched to a gene: 6. Germline CDR1 and CDR2: MNHEY and SMNVEV (reference sequence). CDR3 length: 15 residues. This chain's CDR3 is CASSLNSGVSGELFF. CDR3 coding DNA: TGTGCCAGCAGTTTAAACAGCGGGGTATCCGGGGAGCTGTTTTTT.

The chain couples TRBV2 to TRBJ2-2; 8 positions match TRBD2. V shed 8 bases, J shed 6 bases, and the junction held 2 bases outside the gene matches. This CDR3 region has 12 residues. CDR1 and CDR2 (germline): SNHLY, FYNNEI. The CDR3 region is CASVGGAGELFF. Here the CDR3 DNA reads TGTGCCAGCGTCGGGGGGGCCGGGGAGCTGTTTTTT.

This clone was seen a few times. The V gene is TRBV6-5, the J gene TRBJ2-3; D remains ambiguous. The CDR3 is made up of 13 amino acids. Germline values: CDR1 MNHEY, CDR2 SVGAGI. The V and J ends lost 7 bases and 0 bases respectively, with 8 bases between them. The CDR3 sequence is CASTVLSTDTQYF. The CDR3 nucleotides are TGTGCCAGCACCGTCCTGAGCACAGATACGCAGTATTTT.

J is TRBJ2-1 and V is TRBV15, with TRBD2 identical over 13 bases. This CDR3 is 16 amino acids long. The germline gives CDR1 LNHNV, CDR2 YYDKDF (reference sequence). Trimming removed 0 bases from V and 10 bases from J; junction bases left unmatched: 6. CDR3 sequence (DNA): TGTGCCACCAGCAGAGATCAACTAGCGGGAGGGCAGGAGCAGTTCTTC. Amino acids: CATSRDQLAGGQEQFF.

This chain joins TRBV7-9 and TRBJ2-3; maybe TRBD1 (5 bases). The ends were cut back, 4 bases at V and 2 bases at J, with 16 bases in the middle. The germline V gene has CDR1 SEHNR and CDR2 FQNEAQ (reference sequence). The CDR3 sequence is 16 residues long. The CDR3 nucleotides read TGTGCCAGCAGCTCAACGGTGACAGCAGCCACAGATACGCAGTATTTT. Its protein is CASSSTVTAATDTQYF.

Concerning this clone: One end of the junction is discordant with germline, which a read error may explain. The chain couples TRBV5-6 to TRBJ1-6; the match to TRBD1 covers 8 bases. Per germline, CDR1 SGHDT and CDR2 YYEEEE. The CDR3 is 14 residues long. The DNA of the CDR3 is TGTGCCAGCAGGTTGGGACAGGCGAATTCACCCCTCCACTTT. Residues: CASRLGQANSPLHF.

The genes are TRBV5-1 and TRBJ2-5, with 8 bases identical to TRBD1. Germline V gene lookup returns CDR1 SGHRS and CDR2 YFSETQ. Trimming removed 5 bases from V and 7 bases from J; junction bases left unmatched: 13. This CDR3 has 15 amino acids. CDR3 coding DNA: TGCGCCAGCAGGGAACTCTCAGGGGGCGGAGGGACCCAGTACTTC. Its protein product is CASRELSGGGGTQYF.

The chain uses TRBV3-1 (or the pseudogene TRBV3-2) and TRBJ2-7; 8 bases line up with TRBD2. Germline V lookup: CDR1 LGHDT, CDR2 YNNKEL (reference sequence). The CDR3 consists of 16 residues. Unmatched junction bases numbered 7, after V lost 0 bases and J lost 3 bases. The CDR3 loop reads CASSQDLVAGNYEQYF. The CDR3 DNA follows: TGTGCCAGCAGCCAAGATCTGGTAGCGGGGAACTACGAGCAGTACTTC.

V and J are TRBV7-2 and TRBJ1-1; possible D gene TRBD1, 6 bases. V was clipped by 5 bases and J by 6 bases, with 13 bases between them. Germline assignment: CDR1 SGHTA and CDR2 FQGNSA. This CDR3 contains 13 residues. CDR3 sequence: CASSLSRTAEAFF. CDR3 nucleotides: TGTGCCAGCAGCCTAAGCCGGACAGCTGAAGCTTTCTTT.

A few counts support this clone. The chain carries TRBV6-6 and TRBJ1-1; D not certain. CDR3 length: 12 residues. V was clipped by 2 bases and J by 4 bases, with 5 bases between them. Germline values: CDR1 MNHNY, CDR2 SVGAGI (reference sequence). The CDR3 protein is CASSYGVTEAFF. In nucleotides, the CDR3 is TGTGCCAGCAGTTACGGAGTCACTGAAGCTTTCTTT.

The genes are TRBV4-3 and TRBJ2-2; D is perhaps TRBD2 (5 bases). The CDR3 extends over 16 amino acids. V shed 0 bases and J shed 4 bases, with 12 bases lying between them. CDR1 is LGHNA, CDR2 YSLEER, per germline. CDR3 residues: CASSQDLRGSTGELFF. The CDR3 nucleotides are TGCGCCAGCAGCCAAGATCTTCGGGGTAGCACCGGGGAGCTGTTTTTT.